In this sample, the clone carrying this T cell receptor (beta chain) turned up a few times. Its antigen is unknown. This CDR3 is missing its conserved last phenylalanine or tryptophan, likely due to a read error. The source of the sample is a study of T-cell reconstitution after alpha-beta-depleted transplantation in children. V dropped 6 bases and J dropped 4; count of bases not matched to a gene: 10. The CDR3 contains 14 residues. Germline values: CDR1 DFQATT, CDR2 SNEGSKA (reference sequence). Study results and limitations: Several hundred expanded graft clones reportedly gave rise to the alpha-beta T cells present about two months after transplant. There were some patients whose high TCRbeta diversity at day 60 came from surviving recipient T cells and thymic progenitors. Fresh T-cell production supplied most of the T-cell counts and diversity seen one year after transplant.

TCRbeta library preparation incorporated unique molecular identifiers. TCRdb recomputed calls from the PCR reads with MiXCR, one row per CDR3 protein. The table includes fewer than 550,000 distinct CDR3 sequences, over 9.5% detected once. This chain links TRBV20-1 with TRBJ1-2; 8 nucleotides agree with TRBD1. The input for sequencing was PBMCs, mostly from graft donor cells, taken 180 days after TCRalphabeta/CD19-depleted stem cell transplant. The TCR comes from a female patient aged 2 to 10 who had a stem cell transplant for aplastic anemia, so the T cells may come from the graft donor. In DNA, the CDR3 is TGCAGTGCCGACAGCGGACAGGGACGCTATGGCTACACCCTC. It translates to CSADSGQGRYGYTL.